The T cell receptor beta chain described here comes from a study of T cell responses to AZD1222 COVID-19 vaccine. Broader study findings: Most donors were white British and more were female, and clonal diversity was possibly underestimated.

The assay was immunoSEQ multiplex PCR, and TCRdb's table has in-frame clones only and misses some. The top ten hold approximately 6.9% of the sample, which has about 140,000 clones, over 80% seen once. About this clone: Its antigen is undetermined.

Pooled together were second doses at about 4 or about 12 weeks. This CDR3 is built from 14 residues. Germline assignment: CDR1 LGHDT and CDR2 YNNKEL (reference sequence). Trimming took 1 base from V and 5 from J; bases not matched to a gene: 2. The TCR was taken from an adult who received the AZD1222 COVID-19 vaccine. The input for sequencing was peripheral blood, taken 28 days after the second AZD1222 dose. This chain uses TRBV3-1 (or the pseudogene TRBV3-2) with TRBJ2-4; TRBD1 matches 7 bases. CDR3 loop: CASSQGGGQNIQYF. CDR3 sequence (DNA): TGTGCCAGCAGCCAAGGAGGGGGCCAAAACATTCAGTACTTC.